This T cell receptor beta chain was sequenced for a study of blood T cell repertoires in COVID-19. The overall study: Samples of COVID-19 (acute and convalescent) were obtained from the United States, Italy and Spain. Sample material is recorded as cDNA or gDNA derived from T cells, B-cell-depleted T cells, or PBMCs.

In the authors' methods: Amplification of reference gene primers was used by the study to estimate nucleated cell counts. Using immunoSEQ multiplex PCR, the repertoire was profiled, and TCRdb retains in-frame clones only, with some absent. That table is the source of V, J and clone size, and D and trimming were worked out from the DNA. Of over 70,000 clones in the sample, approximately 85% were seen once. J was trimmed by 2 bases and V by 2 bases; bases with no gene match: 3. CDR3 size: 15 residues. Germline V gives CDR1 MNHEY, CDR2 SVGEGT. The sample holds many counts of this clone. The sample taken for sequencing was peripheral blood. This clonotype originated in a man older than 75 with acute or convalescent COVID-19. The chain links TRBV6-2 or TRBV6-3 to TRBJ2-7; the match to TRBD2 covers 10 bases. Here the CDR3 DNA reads TGTGCCAGCAGTTACACTGGACTAGCGGCCTACGAGCAGTACTTC. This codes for CASSYTGLAAYEQYF.